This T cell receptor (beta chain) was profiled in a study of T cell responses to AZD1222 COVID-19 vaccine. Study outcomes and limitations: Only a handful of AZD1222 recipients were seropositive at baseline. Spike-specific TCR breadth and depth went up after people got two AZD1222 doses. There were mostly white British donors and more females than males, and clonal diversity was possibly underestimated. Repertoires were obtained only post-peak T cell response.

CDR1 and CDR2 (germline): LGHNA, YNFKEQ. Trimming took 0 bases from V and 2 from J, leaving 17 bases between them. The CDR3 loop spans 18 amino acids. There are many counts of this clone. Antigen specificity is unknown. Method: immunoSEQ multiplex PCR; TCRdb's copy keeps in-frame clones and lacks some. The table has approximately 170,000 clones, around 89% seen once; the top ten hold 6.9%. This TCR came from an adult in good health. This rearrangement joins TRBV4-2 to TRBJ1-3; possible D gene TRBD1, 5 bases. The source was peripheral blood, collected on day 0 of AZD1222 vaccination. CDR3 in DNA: TGTGCCAGCAGCCAAGACCCGCGGGGCGCGAGGCCTGGAAACACCATATATTTT. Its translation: CASSQDPRGARPGNTIYF.